This T cell receptor beta chain is from a study of cytotoxic CD8 clonotypes in ibrutinib-treated CLL (dated by TCRdb to the early 2020s). At the level of the whole study: The cohort was composed of 11 relapsed/refractory and roughly 16 treatment-naive patients; IGHV unmutated status was identified in about 17 patients. Every remission and progressive disease sample was obtained while ibrutinib was still being received by the patients. Of the roughly 81 people in the trial, around 25 had longitudinal samples available. Responses were partial in some 24 patients and complete in 2; after median about 70 months follow-up, approximately 15 stayed in remission and some twelve progressed. Cryopreserved peripheral blood mononuclear cells were collected at three points: before therapy, at response, and at either sustained remission or disease progression. Samples averaged approximately 260,000 productive templates and more than 85,000 productive rearrangements. The response samples were drawn at a median of 12 months into treatment, with a range of about 6 to 36 months.

On the study overall, not on this receptor specifically: Lymph node repertoires were not examined, and the timing of sampling was not matched between patients in sustained remission and those whose disease progressed. Baseline clonality exceeded that of age-matched healthy donors and correlated strongly with circulating CD8+ T-cell counts. Public clonotypes were rare and either shrank or stayed stable during treatment, and the rise in clonality at ibrutinib response reflected expansion of private clonotypes. Clonality rose at ibrutinib response, remained stable during sustained remission, and dropped back toward baseline at progression.

On a MiSeq, deep resolution sequencing aimed for a depth between 1 in 1 million and 1 in 200,000 T cells, with each clonotype covered approximately 10x on average. The immunoSEQ hsTCRB Kit was used to generate the TCR beta libraries. On the authors' methods: Data were analyzed with ImmunoSEQ Data Assistant and ImmunoSEQ Analyzer, with V, D and J genes assigned per IMGT definitions. Clonality, which ranges from 0 to 1, was calculated by subtracting the normalized Shannon entropy of productive rearrangement frequencies from one. Only overrepresented clonotypes making up at least 0.05% of the repertoire of each patient were included in the public clonotype analysis. Repertoires from some 13 age-matched healthy donors in immuneACCESS were used as clonality controls. TCRdb's version of the immuneACCESS table is confined to in-frame rearrangements and falls short of the full clone set. An unresolved V gene accounts for under half of the shortfall where checked; the remainder is of unknown origin. That table supplies the V and J calls and clone size; D and trimming were determined from the DNA. In all, the sample holds roughly 250,000 clones, and under 80% of those were seen once. The ten largest clones add up to approximately 15% of the sample.

The time point tag for this specimen amounts to: roughly 2 years on ibrutinib. Approximately 2 micrograms of genomic DNA were extracted from cryopreserved PBMCs for TCR beta library preparation. Longitudinal blood samples from CLL patients on ibrutinib monotherapy were analyzed using high-throughput TCR beta sequencing. Patients were enrolled in a phase 2 open-label single-center ibrutinib monotherapy trial. Measured from the cysteine to the phenylalanine, the CDR3 is 15 residues long. CDR3 DNA is the only sequence kept; it has 45 bases, read in frame from the first base. V is reduced by 3 bases and J by 4 bases, leaving a spacing of 14 bases between them. CDR1 and CDR2 are drawn from the germline V gene: SGDLS, YYNGEE. Worth noting for this clone: The target of this receptor is not known. Nothing much larger sits one base from this clone, and base qualities are not available.

This sequence originates from a human donor with chronic lymphocytic leukemia. The V and J genes are TRBV9 and TRBJ2-1, and TRBD1 may be the D gene, going by 7 matching bases. The material was PBMCs, obtained after 24 months of ibrutinib treatment. The CDR3 amino acid sequence is: CASSAGDSTYNEQFF. The bases read TGTGCCAGCAGCGCGGGGGACAGTACGTACAATGAGCAGTTCTTC.